This record concerns one T cell receptor beta chain sequence. The antigen is unknown. This record comes from a study of CD4 T cells in relation to SARS-CoV-2 and coronaviruses. Study information: The negative reference was HIV-1 Nef peptide pool or peptide-free culture.

The unexposed donors gave CD4+ T cells in about 2011-2018, prior to COVID-19. After less than 11 days of culture, CD4+ T cells were isolated. PBMCs were plated at 1.5 million to 2 million per well in IL-2-containing medium. On days 3 and 7, cultures got half fresh IL-2 medium. Germline V gene lookup returns CDR1 MNHEY and CDR2 SVGAGI. V trimming: 8 bases; J trimming: 1 base; junction bases outside the gene matches: 7. CDR3 length equals 14 residues. Libraries were prepared by immunoSEQ multiplex PCR; TCRdb keeps only in-frame clonotypes and omits some of them. Of 15,000 to 20,000 clones in the sample, roughly 83% are singletons; the top ten hold 11%.

Sequencing input: CD4+ T cells from PBMCs, cultured in vitro. The clonotype comes from a human donor in good health. The V and J genes are TRBV6-5 and TRBJ2-7; TRBD1 matches 8 bases. The chain's CDR3 is CASATGQASYEQYF. The CDR3 DNA reads as TGTGCCAGCGCCACGGGACAGGCATCCTACGAGCAGTACTTC.